Listed here are 24 T cell receptor beta chains from one sample, sequenced in a study of somatic mutations in cytotoxic T cells in rheumatoid arthritis. Some clones are missing from TCRdb's copy, which holds only in-frame ones; the method was immunoSEQ multiplex PCR. This table holds some 17,000 clones, 75% to 80% found once. Source material: CD8+ T cells sorted from blood. All receptors come from an adult with rheumatoid arthritis.

The chain combines TRBV19 with TRBJ1-1; D might be TRBD1 (5 bases). The V and J ends lost 3 bases and 2 bases respectively, with 7 bases between them. The CDR3 length is 13 residues. Germline loops: CDR1 LNHDA, CDR2 SQIVND (reference sequence). The CDR3 DNA is TGTGCCAGTAGTATTCAGGGCAACACTGAAGCTTTCTTT. It is translated as CASSIQGNTEAFF.

The CDR3 DNA sequence: TGTGCCTGGAGTAGTCTGGGGGGCGACACTGAAGCTTTCTTT. Its translation is CAWSSLGGDTEAFF. The J gene is TRBJ1-1, the V gene TRBV30; D is perhaps TRBD1 (6 bases). CDR3 length: 14 amino acids. With 2 bases removed from V and 3 bases from J, the gap between germline ends came to 13 bases. Germline V gene sequence: CDR1 GTSNPN, CDR2 SVGIG (reference sequence).

The DNA of the CDR3 is TGTGCCAGCAGCCCCCAAGCGGGGGCTTCCACAGATACGCAGTATTTT. Its translation is CASSPQAGASTDTQYF. This chain uses TRBV9 with TRBJ2-3; 8 nucleotides agree with TRBD2. J lost 2 bases, V lost 4 bases, and 9 bases had no gene match. The V gene's germline CDR1 is SGDLS and CDR2 YYNGEE. The CDR3 covers 16 residues. Filled out from reference TRBV9 and TRBJ2-3, the complete variable domain reads DSGVTQTPKHLITATGQRVTLRCSPRSGDLSVYWYQQSLDQGLQFLIQYYNGEERAKGNILERFSAQQFPDLHSELNLSSLELGDSALYFCASSPQAGASTDTQYFGPGTRLTVL.

CDR3 loop: CASSYRPSNNEQFF. Written as DNA, the CDR3 is TGTGCCAGCAGTTATCGCCCTTCCAACAATGAGCAGTTCTTC. The chain links TRBV6-5 to TRBJ2-1; D gene unclear. CDR1 is MNHEY, CDR2 SVGAGI, per germline. The CDR3 has 14 amino acids. Trimming removed 3 bases at V and 5 bases at J, with 11 bases between.

The genes are TRBV4-1 and TRBJ2-3, with TRBD2 matching 9 bases. Germline assignment: CDR1 MGHRA and CDR2 YSYEKL. J gave up 3 bases and V 3 bases, and 10 bases lay outside the gene matches. This CDR3 spans 17 amino acids. CDR3 loop: CASSQMGASGITDTQYF. The CDR3 DNA sequence: TGCGCCAGCAGCCAGATGGGGGCTAGCGGGATTACAGATACGCAGTATTTT.

This chain connects TRBV7-6 to TRBJ2-7, with D possibly being TRBD1 or TRBD2 (6 bases each). V lost 1 base and J lost 3, with 13 bases in between. Germline V CDR1 and CDR2: SGHVS, FNYEAQ. This CDR3 spans 15 amino acids. CDR3 loop: CASSLEWGASYEQYF. CDR3 coding DNA: TGTGCCAGCAGCTTAGAATGGGGGGCTAGCTACGAGCAGTACTTC.

On this clone: The same CDR3 is also encoded by other DNA sequences in this sample. The chain carries TRBV11-2 and TRBJ2-7, with D perhaps TRBD1 or TRBD2 (5 bases each). This CDR3 spans 14 amino acids. Germline-derived CDR1 and CDR2 are SGHAT and FQNNGV. V lost 1 base to trimming and J lost 1 base, with 8 bases between them. CDR3 DNA: TGTGCCAGCAGCTTAGGGGGACCGTCCTACGAGCAGTACTTC. As protein: CASSLGGPSYEQYF.

This clone was counted a few times. The gene calls are TRBV9 and TRBJ2-1; D perhaps matches TRBD2 (7 bases). There are 14 residues in the CDR3. CDR1 SGDLS and CDR2 YYNGEE come from the germline V gene. V lost 3 bases to trimming and J lost 10 bases, with 17 bases between them. The CDR3 DNA sequence: TGTGCCAGCAGCGCCTACGTGTCGGGGGGCGAGCAGTTCTTC. Amino acid sequence: CASSAYVSGGEQFF.

Here the CDR3 reads CASSLQGYLGQPQHF. The CDR3 DNA sequence: TGCGCCAGCAGTCTCCAGGGTTATCTTGGTCAGCCCCAGCATTTT. V gene TRBV5-1 combines with J gene TRBJ1-5, with TRBD1 as a possible D gene (5 bases). V was shortened by 5 bases and J by 6 bases, with 18 bases between the two germline ends. Germline assignment: CDR1 SGHRS and CDR2 YFSETQ. The CDR3 covers 15 residues.

CDR3 protein: CASSLGSTDTQYF. The CDR3 DNA reads as TGTGCCAGCAGCTTGGGCTCCACAGATACGCAGTATTTT. The V call is TRBV5-6, the J call TRBJ2-3, with no clear D. V lost 0 bases to trimming and J lost 2 bases, with 4 bases between them. This CDR3 is built from 13 residues. Germline V gene sequence: CDR1 SGHDT, CDR2 YYEEEE.

This chain uses TRBV5-6 with TRBJ2-1; D unresolved. The CDR3 has 11 amino acids. Trimming shortened V by 6 bases and J by 5 bases, and 6 bases separated the two germline ends. The germline V gene encodes CDR1 SGHDT and CDR2 YYEEEE. The CDR3 DNA reads TGTGCCAGCACCACGAACAATGAGCAGTTCTTC. Protein sequence: CASTTNNEQFF.

Points on this clone: This specimen includes other DNA sequences encoding the same CDR3. The chain carries TRBV5-4 and TRBJ1-5; D gene uncertain. The CDR3 is 14 amino acids. Germline V gene sequence: CDR1 SGHNT, CDR2 YYREEE (reference sequence). V was pared by 0 bases and J by 0 bases, with 4 bases between. CDR3 nucleotide sequence: TGTGCCAGCAGCTTGGGGGGTAGCAATCAGCCCCAGCATTTT. Protein sequence: CASSLGGSNQPQHF.

This chain links TRBV9 with TRBJ2-7; D could derive from TRBD1 or TRBD2 (5 bases each). The CDR3 sequence is 16 residues long. Trimming cost V 4 bases and J 2 bases, with 19 bases left between them. Germline loops: CDR1 SGDLS, CDR2 YYNGEE. In nucleotides, the CDR3 is TGTGCCAGCAGCCCGAGAGGGGCAGAAACCCCCTACGAGCAGTACTTC. Its protein product is CASSPRGAETPYEQYF.

This clone was counted a single time. V and J are TRBV19 and TRBJ1-4; D gene unclear. Germline CDR1 reads LNHDA; CDR2 reads SQIVND (reference sequence). This CDR3 contains 15 residues. Trimming left V 1 base short and J 5 bases short, with 11 bases between. CDR3 nucleotides: TGTGCCAGTAGTATAGGAGGAGGCTGGAATGAAAAACTGTTTTTT. As protein: CASSIGGGWNEKLFF.

This chain connects TRBV6-5 to TRBJ2-7; 8 nucleotides match TRBD1. Trimming removed 0 bases from V and 5 bases from J; junction bases left unmatched: 3. The CDR3 contains 14 residues. Germline CDR1 and CDR2: MNHEY and SVGAGI. In DNA, the CDR3 is TGTGCCAGCAGTTACTCGGACAGGGAACACGAGCAGTACTTC. Protein: CASSYSDREHEQYF.

The chain is built from TRBV6-5 and TRBJ1-1, with D unclear. Deletions cut 7 bases from V and 3 bases from J, with 15 bases between. Germline V gene data show CDR1 as MNHEY and CDR2 as SVGAGI. The CDR3 length is 14 residues. CDR3 sequence: CASTRGPPDTEAFF. CDR3 nucleotides: TGTGCCAGCACTCGCGGACCCCCGGACACTGAAGCTTTCTTT.

The chain couples TRBV6-6 to TRBJ2-1, with D tentatively TRBD1 (10 bases). In germline, CDR1 is MNHNY, CDR2 SVGAGI (reference sequence). The CDR3 runs 14 residues. This CDR3 reads CGSGGTGAPHEQFF. CDR3 DNA: TGTGGGAGCGGGGGGACAGGGGCCCCCCATGAGCAGTTCTTC.

The genes are TRBV27 and TRBJ2-3; possible D gene TRBD1, 6 bases. V shed 6 bases and J shed 6 bases, with 13 bases lying between them. The CDR3 runs 13 residues. The V gene's germline CDR1 is MNHEY and CDR2 SMNVEV (reference sequence). The CDR3 DNA sequence: TGTGCCAGCAGCATGACAGGAGCGGATACGCAGTATTTT. As protein: CASSMTGADTQYF.

A word on this clone: The CDR3 carries no conserved terminal phenylalanine or tryptophan, so it likely arises from a read error. The chain combines TRBV28 with TRBJ1-2; tentatively, D is TRBD1 (5 bases). V lost 6 bases and J 8 bases, leaving 13 bases between the germline ends. CDR3 length: 12 residues. Germline values: CDR1 MDHEN, CDR2 SYDVKM. In DNA form, the CDR3 reads TGTGCCAGCAGCCCCGGGACGAAAGGCTACACCTTA. This encodes CASSPGTKGYTL.

This chain joins TRBV7-9 and TRBJ1-2; a weak D match, TRBD1 (5 bases). This CDR3 is built from 13 residues. Germline values: CDR1 SEHNR, CDR2 FQNEAQ (reference sequence). V was shortened by 5 bases and J by 6 bases, with 13 bases between the two germline ends. This chain's CDR3 is CASSGDVGDGYTF. The DNA for the CDR3 is TGTGCCAGCAGCGGGGACGTTGGTGATGGCTACACCTTC. The full variable domain, completed using reference TRBV7-9 and TRBJ1-2, is DTGVSQNPRHKITKRGQNVTFRCDPISEHNRLYWYRQTLGQGPEFLTYFQNEAQLEKSRLLSDRFSAERPKGSFSTLEIQRTEQGDSAMYLCASSGDVGDGYTFGSGTRLTVV.

The rearrangement links TRBV9 to TRBJ1-2, with no clear D. This CDR3 region has 16 residues. CDR1 and CDR2 from the germline V gene are SGDLS and YYNGEE. V was cut by 4 bases and J by 3 bases, with 19 bases left in between. For the CDR3, the DNA is TGTGCCAGCAGCCACCAAAGGAAGGGCGTAGACTATGGCTACACCTTC. Translated: CASSHQRKGVDYGYTF.

CDR3 protein: CASSLSWGNQPQHF. DNA for the CDR3: TGTGCCAGCAGTTTATCGTGGGGCAATCAGCCCCAGCATTTT. This chain links TRBV27 with TRBJ1-5; D call uncertain. The CDR3 is 14 residues long. Deletions cut 0 bases from V and 2 bases from J, with 5 bases between. Germline V gene data show CDR1 as MNHEY and CDR2 as SMNVEV (reference sequence).

The chain carries TRBV11-2 and TRBJ2-2; perhaps TRBD1 as D (6 bases). The V and J ends lost 5 bases and 1 base respectively, with 14 bases between them. CDR1 is SGHAT and CDR2 is FQNNGV in the germline V gene. The CDR3 runs to 16 residues. CDR3 bases: TGTGCCAGCAGCCCCTACCCGGGACAGAACACCGGGGAGCTGTTTTTT. Translating gives CASSPYPGQNTGELFF.

This clone has only a few counts. V and J are TRBV19 and TRBJ1-1; D perhaps matches TRBD1 (5 bases). Germline assignment: CDR1 LNHDA and CDR2 SQIVND (reference sequence). V was trimmed by 4 bases and J by 0 bases, leaving 9 bases between them. This CDR3 region has 14 residues. As DNA, the CDR3 is TGTGCCAGTAGTAAGACAGTCATGAACACTGAAGCTTTCTTT. This sequence encodes CASSKTVMNTEAFF.